This T cell receptor beta chain was found in a study of blood T cell repertoires in COVID-19. The CDR3 contains 14 residues. Per the germline V gene, CDR1 is SNHLY and CDR2 is FYNNEI. The V end lost 4 bases, the J end lost 2 bases, and 11 bases lay between the germline ends. Sequenced by immunoSEQ multiplex PCR; TCRdb stores in-frame clones only, minus some. The data show approximately 250,000 clones, approximately 86% seen once. Enrolment of Seattle patients took place during active infection, and they were followed longitudinally. Sequencing was performed on peripheral blood. The receptor was isolated from a woman aged 65 to 85 with COVID-19, enrolled during active disease. The rearrangement uses TRBV2 and TRBJ2-5, with D perhaps matching TRBD2 (6 bases). This CDR3 is CASSVDSGQETQYF. The CDR3, as DNA: TGTGCCAGCAGTGTCGATAGCGGACAAGAGACCCAGTACTTC.